This T cell receptor beta chain was retrieved from a study of T cells in Graves' hyperthyroidism and ophthalmopathy. Comment on this clonotype: As yet, its antigen is unknown.

The V gene's germline CDR1 is MGHRA and CDR2 YSYEKL. J was trimmed by 5 bases and V by 0 bases; bases with no gene match: 8. The CDR3 has 16 residues. Study outcomes and limitations: Blood held most thyroid clonotypes expanded above 0.001 frequency.

The authors deemed Graves' hyperthyroidism stable absent ophthalmopathy progression within 18 months. Lactation, pregnancy, other autoimmune disease or uncontrolled infection led to exclusion of patients. The TCR beta CDR3 regions underwent amplification using RNA transcripts as the source. The HTBI primer set served for first-round RT-PCR of the TCR CDR3. TCRdb processed the multiplex PCR reads anew with MiXCR; each CDR3 protein has one entry. The sample includes approximately 560,000 distinct CDR3 sequences, roughly 14% of them seen just once. Sequenced material: blood. This TCR was sampled from a woman in her 30s with Graves' hyperthyroidism. The gene calls are TRBV4-1 and TRBJ2-7; 9 bases are shared with TRBD1. This chain's CDR3 is CASSQEATGGLDEQYF. Written as DNA, the CDR3 is TGCGCCAGCAGCCAAGAGGCTACAGGGGGCTTGGACGAGCAGTACTTC.